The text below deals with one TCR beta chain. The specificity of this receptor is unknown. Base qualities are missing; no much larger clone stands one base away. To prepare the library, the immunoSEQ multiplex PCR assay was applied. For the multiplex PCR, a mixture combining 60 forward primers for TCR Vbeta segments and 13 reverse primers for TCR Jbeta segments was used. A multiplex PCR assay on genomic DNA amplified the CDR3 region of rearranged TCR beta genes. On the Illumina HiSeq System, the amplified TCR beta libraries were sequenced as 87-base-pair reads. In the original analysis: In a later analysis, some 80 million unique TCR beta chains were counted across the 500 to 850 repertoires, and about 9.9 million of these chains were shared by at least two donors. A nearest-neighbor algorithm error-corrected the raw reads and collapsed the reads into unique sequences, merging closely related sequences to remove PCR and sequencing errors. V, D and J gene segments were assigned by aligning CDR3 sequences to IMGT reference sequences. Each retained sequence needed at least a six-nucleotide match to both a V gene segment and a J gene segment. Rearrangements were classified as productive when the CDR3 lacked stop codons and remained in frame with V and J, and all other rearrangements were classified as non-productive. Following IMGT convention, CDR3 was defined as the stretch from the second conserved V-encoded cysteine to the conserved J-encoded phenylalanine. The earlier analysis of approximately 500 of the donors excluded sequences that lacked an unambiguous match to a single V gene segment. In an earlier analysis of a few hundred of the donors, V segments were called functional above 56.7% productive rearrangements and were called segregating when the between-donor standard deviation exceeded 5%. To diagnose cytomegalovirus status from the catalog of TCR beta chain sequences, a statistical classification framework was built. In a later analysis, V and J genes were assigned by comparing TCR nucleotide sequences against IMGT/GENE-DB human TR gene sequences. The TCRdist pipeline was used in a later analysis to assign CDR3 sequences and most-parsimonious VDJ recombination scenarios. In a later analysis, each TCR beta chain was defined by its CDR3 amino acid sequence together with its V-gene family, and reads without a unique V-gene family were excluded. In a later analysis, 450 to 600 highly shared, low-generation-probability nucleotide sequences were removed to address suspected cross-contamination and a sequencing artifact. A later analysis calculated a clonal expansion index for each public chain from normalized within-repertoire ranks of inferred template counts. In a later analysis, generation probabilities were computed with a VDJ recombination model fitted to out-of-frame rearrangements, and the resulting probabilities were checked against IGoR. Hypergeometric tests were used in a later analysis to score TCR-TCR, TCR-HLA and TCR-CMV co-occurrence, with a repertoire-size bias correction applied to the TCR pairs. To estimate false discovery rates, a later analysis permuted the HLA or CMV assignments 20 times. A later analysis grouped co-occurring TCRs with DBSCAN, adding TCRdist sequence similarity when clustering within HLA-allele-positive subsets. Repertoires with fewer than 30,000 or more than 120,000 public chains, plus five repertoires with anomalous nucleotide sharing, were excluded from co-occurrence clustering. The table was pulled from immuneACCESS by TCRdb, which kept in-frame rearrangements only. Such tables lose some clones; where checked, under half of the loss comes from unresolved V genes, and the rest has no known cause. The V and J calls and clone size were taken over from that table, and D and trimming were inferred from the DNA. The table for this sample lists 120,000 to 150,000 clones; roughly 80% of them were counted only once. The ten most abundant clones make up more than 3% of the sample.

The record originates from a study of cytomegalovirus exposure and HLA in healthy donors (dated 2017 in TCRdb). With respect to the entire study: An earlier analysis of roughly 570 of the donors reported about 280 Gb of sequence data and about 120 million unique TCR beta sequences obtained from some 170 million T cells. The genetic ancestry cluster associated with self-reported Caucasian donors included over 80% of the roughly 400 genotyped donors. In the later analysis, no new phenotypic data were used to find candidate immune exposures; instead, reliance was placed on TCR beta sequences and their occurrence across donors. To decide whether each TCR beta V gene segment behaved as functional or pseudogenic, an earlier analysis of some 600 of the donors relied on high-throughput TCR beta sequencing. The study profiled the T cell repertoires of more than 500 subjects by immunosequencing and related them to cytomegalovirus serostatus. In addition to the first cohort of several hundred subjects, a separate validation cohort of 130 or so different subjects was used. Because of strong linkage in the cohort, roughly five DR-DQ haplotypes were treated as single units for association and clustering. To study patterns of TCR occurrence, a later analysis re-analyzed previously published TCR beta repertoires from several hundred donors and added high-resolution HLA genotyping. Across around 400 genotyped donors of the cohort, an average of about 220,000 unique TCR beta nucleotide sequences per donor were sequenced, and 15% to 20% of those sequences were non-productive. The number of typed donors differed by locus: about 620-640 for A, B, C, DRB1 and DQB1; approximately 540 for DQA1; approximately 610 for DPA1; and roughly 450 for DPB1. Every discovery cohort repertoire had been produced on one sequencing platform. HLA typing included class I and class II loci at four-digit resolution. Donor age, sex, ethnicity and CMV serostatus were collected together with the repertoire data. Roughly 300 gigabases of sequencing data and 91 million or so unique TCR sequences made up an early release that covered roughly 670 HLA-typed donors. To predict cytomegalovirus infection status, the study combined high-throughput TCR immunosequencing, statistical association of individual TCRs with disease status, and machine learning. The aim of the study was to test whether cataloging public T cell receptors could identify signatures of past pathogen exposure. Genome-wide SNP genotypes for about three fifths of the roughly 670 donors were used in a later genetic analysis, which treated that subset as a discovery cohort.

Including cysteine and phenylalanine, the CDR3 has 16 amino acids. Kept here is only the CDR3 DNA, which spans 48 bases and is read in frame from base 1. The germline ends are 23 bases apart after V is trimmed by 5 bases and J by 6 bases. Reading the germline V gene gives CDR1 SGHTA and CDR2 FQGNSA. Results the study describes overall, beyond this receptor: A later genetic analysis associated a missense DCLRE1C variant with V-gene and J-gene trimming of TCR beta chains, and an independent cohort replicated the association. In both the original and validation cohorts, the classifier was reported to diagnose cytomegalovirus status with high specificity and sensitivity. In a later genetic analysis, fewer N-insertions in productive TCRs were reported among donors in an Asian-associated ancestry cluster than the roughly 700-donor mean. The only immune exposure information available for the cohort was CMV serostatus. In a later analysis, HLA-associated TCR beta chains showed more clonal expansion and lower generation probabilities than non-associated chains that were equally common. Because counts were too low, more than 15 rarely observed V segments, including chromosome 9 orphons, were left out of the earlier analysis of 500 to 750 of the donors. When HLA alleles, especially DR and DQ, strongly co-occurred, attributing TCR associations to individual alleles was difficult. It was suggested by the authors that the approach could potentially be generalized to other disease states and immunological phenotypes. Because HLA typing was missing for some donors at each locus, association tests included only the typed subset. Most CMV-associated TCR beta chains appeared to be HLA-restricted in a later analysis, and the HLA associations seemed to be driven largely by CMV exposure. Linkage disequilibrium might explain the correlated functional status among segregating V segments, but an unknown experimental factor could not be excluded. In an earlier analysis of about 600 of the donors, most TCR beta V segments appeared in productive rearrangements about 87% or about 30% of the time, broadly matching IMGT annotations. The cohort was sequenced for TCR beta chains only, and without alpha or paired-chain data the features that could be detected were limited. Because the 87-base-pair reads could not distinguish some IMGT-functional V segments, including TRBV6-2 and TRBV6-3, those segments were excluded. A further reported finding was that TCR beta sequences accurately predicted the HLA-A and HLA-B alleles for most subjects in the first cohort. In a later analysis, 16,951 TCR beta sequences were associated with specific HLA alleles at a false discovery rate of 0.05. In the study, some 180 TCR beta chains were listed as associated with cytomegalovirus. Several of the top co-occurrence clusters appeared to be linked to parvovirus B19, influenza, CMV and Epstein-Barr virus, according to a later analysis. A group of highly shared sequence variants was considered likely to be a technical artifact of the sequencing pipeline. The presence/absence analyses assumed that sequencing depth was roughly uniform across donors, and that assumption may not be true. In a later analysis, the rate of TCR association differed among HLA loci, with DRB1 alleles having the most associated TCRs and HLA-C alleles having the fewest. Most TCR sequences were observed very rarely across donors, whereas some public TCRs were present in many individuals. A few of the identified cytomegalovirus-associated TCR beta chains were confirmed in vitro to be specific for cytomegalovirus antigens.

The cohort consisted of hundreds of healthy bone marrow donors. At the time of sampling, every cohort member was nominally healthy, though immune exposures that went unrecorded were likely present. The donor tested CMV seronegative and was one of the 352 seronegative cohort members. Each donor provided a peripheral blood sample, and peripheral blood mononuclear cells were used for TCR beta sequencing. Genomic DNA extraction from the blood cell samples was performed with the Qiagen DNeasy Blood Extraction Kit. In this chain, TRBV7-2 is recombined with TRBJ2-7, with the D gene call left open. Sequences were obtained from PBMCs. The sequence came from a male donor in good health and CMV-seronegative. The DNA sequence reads TGTGCCAGCAGCCCGACTCCGGCGGCATTTAAGGCCGAGCAGTACTTC. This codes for CASSPTPAAFKAEQYF. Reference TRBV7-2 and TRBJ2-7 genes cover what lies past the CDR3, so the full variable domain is GAGVSQSPSNKVTEKGKDVELRCDPISGHTALYWYRQSLGQGLEFLIYFQGNSAPDKSGLPSDRFSAERTGGSVSTLTIQRTQQEDSAVYLCASSPTPAAFKAEQYFGPGTRLTVT.